This T cell receptor (beta chain) was sequenced in a study of patients and donors after allogeneic stem cell transplantation. Losses at the gene ends were 5 bases for V and 3 bases for J; bases not matched to a gene: 9. The germline V gene has CDR1 MNHNS and CDR2 SASEGT. The CDR3 is 16 residues long. TCRdb passed the RT-PCR reads through MiXCR, listing each CDR3 protein once. The table records about a million distinct CDR3 sequences, roughly 18% of them present only once. The receptor was derived from a human donor who was either an allogeneic HSCT recipient or a stem cell or donor lymphocyte infusion donor (not recorded which). It is not recorded whose cells these are; they may come from a transplant donor. The source material was blood, either unsorted or a sorted T cell fraction (not recorded which). This rearrangement joins TRBV6-1 to TRBJ1-2, with 10 nucleotides matching TRBD1. The CDR3 coding sequence is TGTGCCAGCAGTCCCCGGGGGGGACAGGGGCACTATGGCTACACCTTC. It codes for CASSPRGGQGHYGYTF.